This TCR beta chain was recovered during a study of T cells in narcolepsy. Regarding the study as a whole: Autoreactive HCRT-specific and TRIB2-specific clonotypes were marked in same-patient CSF-versus-blood CD4+ comparisons.

Trimming shortened V by 2 bases and J by 8 bases, and 3 bases separated the two germline ends. The CDR3 has 9 amino acids. Germline CDR1 is SQVTM and CDR2 is ANQGSEA. Assay: immunoSEQ multiplex PCR; the TCRdb copy retains only in-frame clones and omits some. This table holds 18,000 or so clones, under 90% found once. A note on this clone: Antigen specificity is unknown.

The chain links TRBV29-1 to TRBJ1-2; D is unclear. Material for sequencing was memory (CD45RA-) CD4+ T cells from blood. The sequence came from a human donor in good health. DNA for the CDR3: TGCAGCGTTGAAAAGGGCTACACCTTC. Translating it yields CSVEKGYTF.